This T cell receptor (beta chain) appears in the sequencing data of a study of spatial heterogeneity in lung cancer. Time point noted: sample taken at primary tumor resection. Material for sequencing was whole RNA from tumor, nontumor lung or frozen PBMC, left unsorted. There were 72 donors, all of them untreated patients with early-stage non-small cell lung cancer. This clonotype was counted between two and nine times. This CDR3 comprises 13 residues. From germline, CDR1 is LGHNA and CDR2 YNFKEQ. With 3 bases removed from V and 5 bases from J, the gap between germline ends came to 7 bases. Carried by each TCR cDNA molecule was a unique molecular identifier. MiXCR was run by TCRdb on the 5' RACE reads, yielding one entry per CDR3 protein. Seen here are some 8,000 distinct CDR3 sequences, 5% to 5.5% observed once, and the top ten hold approximately 37%.

This sequence was found in a male donor with early-stage non-small cell lung cancer. Sequencing was performed on PBMCs, taken at surgery. The chain is built from TRBV4-2 and TRBJ2-2, with D uncertain. Written as DNA, the CDR3 is TGTGCCAGCAGCCAGTTGGGAACCGGGGAGCTGTTTTTT. This translates into CASSQLGTGELFF.